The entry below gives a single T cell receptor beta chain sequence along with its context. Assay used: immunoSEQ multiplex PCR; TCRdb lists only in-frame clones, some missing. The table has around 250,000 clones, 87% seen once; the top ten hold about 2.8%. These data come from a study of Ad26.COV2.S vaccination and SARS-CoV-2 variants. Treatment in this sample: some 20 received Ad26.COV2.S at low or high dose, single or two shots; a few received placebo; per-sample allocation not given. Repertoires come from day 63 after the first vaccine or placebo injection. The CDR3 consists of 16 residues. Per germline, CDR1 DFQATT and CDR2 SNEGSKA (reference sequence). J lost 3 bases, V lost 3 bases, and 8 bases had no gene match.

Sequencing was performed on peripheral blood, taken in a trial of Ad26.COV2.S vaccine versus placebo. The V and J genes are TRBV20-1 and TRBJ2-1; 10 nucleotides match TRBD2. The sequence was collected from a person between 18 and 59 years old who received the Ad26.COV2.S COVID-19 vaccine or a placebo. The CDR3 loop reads CSASDLAGVNYNEQFF. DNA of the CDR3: TGCAGTGCTAGTGACCTAGCGGGAGTAAACTACAATGAGCAGTTCTTC.